This T cell receptor beta chain comes out of a study of T cells after yellow fever vaccination. Findings and limits, study-wide: The secondary response peaked faster, at day 5 versus 15, but was weaker.

In making TCR cDNA, 5'RACE template switching added a universal primer site and UMIs to it. One entry per CDR3 protein, called by TCRdb with MiXCR from the 5' RACE reads. There are about 73,000 distinct CDR3 sequences in the sample; around 7% occur only once, and around 38% lies in the top ten. The table lists this clonotype with many counts. Its antigen is not identified. V dropped 4 bases and J dropped 4 bases, with 15 bases sitting between them. Germline V CDR1 and CDR2: KGHDR, SFDVKD. The CDR3 consists of 15 residues. The sample here was CD8+ T cells sorted from PBMCs, taken on the day of the yellow fever booster vaccination. The chain is built from TRBV24-1 and TRBJ2-5, with D possibly called TRBD1 or TRBD2 (6 bases each). This TCR came from a man in his thirties or forties who received the YFV17D yellow fever vaccine. The CDR3, as DNA: TGTGCCACCAGTGACACAGGGCTGGGAGGAGAGACCCAGTACTTC. Translating it yields CATSDTGLGGETQYF.